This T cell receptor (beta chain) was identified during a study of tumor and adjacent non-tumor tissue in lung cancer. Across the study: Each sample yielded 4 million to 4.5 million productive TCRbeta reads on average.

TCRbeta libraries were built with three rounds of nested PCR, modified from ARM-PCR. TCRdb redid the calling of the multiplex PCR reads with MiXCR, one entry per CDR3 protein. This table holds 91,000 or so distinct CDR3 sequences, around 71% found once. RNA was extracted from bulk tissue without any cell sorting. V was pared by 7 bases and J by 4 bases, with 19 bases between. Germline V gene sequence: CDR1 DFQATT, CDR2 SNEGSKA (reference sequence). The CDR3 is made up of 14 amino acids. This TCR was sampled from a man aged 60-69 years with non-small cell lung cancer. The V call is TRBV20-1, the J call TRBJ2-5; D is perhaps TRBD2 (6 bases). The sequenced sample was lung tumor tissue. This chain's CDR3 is CSVTTGVRPETQYF. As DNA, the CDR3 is TGCAGTGTCACGACGGGAGTCCGCCCAGAGACCCAGTACTTC.